The 3 T cell receptor beta chains presented below share a single source sample, sequenced in a study of T cells in Graves' hyperthyroidism and ophthalmopathy. Amplified TCR beta CDR3 regions came from RNA transcripts. With the HTBI primer set, the TCR CDR3 went through a first round of RT-PCR. One entry per CDR3 protein, called by TCRdb with MiXCR from the multiplex PCR reads. The sample shows hundreds of thousands of distinct CDR3 sequences, about 18% of them seen only once. The specimen sequenced was blood. The receptors come from a middle-aged man with Graves' hyperthyroidism.

The J gene is TRBJ2-5, the V gene TRBV7-2; D gene uncertain. Germline assignment: CDR1 SGHTA and CDR2 FQGNSA. The CDR3 has 13 amino acids. V was trimmed by 6 bases and J by 4 bases, leaving 12 bases between them. CDR3: CASRDRTGETQYF. In DNA form, the CDR3 reads TGTGCCAGCAGAGACCGGACGGGAGAGACCCAGTACTTC.

This chain links TRBV18 with TRBJ1-5; 10 nucleotides agree with TRBD1. This CDR3 contains 14 residues. After removal of 3 bases from V and 6 bases from J, the junction contained 2 bases not matched to a gene. Germline CDR1 reads KGHSH; CDR2 reads LQKENI. The DNA of the CDR3 is TGTGCCAGCTCACCGGGACAGGGGATTCAGCCCCAGCATTTT. This codes for CASSPGQGIQPQHF.

The CDR3 DNA reads as TGCAGCGCCTGGACTGATGAAGCTTTCTTT. Residues: CSAWTDEAFF. The chain has TRBV29-1 and TRBJ1-1; D gene ambiguous. The CDR3 covers 10 residues. Germline CDR1 is SQVTM and CDR2 is ANQGSEA. V lost 7 bases, J lost 7 bases, and 10 bases lay in between.